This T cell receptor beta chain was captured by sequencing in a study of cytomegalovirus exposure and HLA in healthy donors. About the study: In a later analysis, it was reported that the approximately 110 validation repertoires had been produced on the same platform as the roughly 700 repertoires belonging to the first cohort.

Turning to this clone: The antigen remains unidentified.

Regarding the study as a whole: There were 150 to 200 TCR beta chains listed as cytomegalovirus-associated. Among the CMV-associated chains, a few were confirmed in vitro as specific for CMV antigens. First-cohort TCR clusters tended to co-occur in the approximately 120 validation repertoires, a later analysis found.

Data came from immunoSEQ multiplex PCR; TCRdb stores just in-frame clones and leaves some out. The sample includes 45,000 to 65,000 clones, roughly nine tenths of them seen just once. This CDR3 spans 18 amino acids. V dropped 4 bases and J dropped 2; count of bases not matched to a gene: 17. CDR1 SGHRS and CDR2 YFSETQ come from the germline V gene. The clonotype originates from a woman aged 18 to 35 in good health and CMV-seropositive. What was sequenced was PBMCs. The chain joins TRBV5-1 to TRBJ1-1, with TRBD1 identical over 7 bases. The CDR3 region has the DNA TGCGCCAGCAGCCAGTTCGGGGCCAGGGGGGCTTCAAACACTGAAGCTTTCTTT. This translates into CASSQFGARGASNTEAFF.